Following are 6 T cell receptor beta chains from one sample sequenced in a study of vaccination effects on CD4 cells after COVID-19 (dated by TCRdb to the early 2020s). Which antigens these TCRs recognize remains unknown. Library preparation used the immunoSEQ multiplex PCR assay. TCRdb took this table from immuneACCESS and kept in-frame rearrangements with V and J called. Such tables lack part of the clones; where checked against another copy, unresolved V genes explain under half of the gap, and the rest is unexplained. Here the sample has over 45,000 clones; around 67% occur a single time. Approximately 5% of the sample is taken by the ten largest. After more than nine days of culture, CD4+ T cells were isolated with the EasySep CD4+ T cell isolation kit. Specimen: CD4+ T cells from PBMCs cultured without peptide, collected before COVID-19 vaccination. Receptors originate from a human donor who received a COVID-19 vaccine.

V gene TRBV4-1 combines with J gene TRBJ1-2; D is unclear. V was trimmed by 2 bases and J by 3 bases, leaving 10 bases between them. Germline loops: CDR1 MGHRA, CDR2 YSYEKL. The CDR3 is made up of 14 amino acids. The CDR3 sequence: CASSQMKRDYGYTF. In nucleotides, the CDR3 is TGCGCCAGCAGCCAAATGAAACGGGACTATGGCTACACCTTC.

V and J are TRBV20-1 and TRBJ1-2, with D unclear. Per the germline V gene, CDR1 is DFQATT and CDR2 is SNEGSKA (reference sequence). V was trimmed by 3 bases and J by 4 bases, leaving 6 bases between them. The CDR3 spans 11 residues. CDR3 protein: CSARGTYGYTF. For the CDR3, the DNA is TGCAGTGCTAGGGGAACCTATGGCTACACCTTC.

V is TRBV6-6 and J is TRBJ1-1; the D gene is possibly TRBD1 (5 bases). CDR1 is MNHNY and CDR2 is SVGAGI in the germline V gene (reference sequence). The CDR3 consists of 14 residues. The ends were cut back, 0 bases at V and 3 bases at J, with 8 bases in the middle. CDR3 amino acids: CASSYSGGYTEAFF. The DNA of the CDR3 is TGTGCCAGCAGTTACTCCGGGGGGTACACTGAAGCTTTCTTT.

This sequence joins TRBV3-1 (or the pseudogene TRBV3-2) and TRBJ1-6; the D gene is possibly TRBD1 (5 bases). Germline CDR1 and CDR2: LGHDT and YNNKEL (reference sequence). Trimming shortened V by 4 bases and J by 5 bases, and 12 bases separated the two germline ends. This CDR3 comprises 15 residues. Here the CDR3 reads CASSPSGTNNSPLHF. The CDR3 DNA follows: TGTGCCAGCAGCCCGTCCGGGACCAATAATTCACCCCTCCACTTT.

The genes are TRBV4-1 and TRBJ2-2; D not certain. The CDR3 is 17 residues long. The V and J ends lost 1 base and 0 bases respectively, with 12 bases between them. The germline CDR1 and CDR2 sequences are MGHRA and YSYEKL. CDR3 nucleotides: TGCGCCAGCAGCCAAGTTTTGGGTGCGGCGAACACCGGGGAGCTGTTTTTT. This sequence encodes CASSQVLGAANTGELFF.

V usage is TRBV5-1 and J usage is TRBJ2-4, with 8 nucleotides matching TRBD2. CDR1 and CDR2 from the germline V gene are SGHRS and YFSETQ. This CDR3 has 14 amino acids. J was trimmed by 8 bases and V by 0 bases; bases with no gene match: 4. Written as DNA, the CDR3 is TGCGCCAGCAGCTTGGGGGCGGGAGGTGACATTCAGTACTTC. Its translation: CASSLGAGGDIQYF.